This T cell receptor beta chain is from a study of T-cell memory formation after mild COVID-19. V shed 6 bases and J shed 3 bases, with 17 bases lying between them. Germline values: CDR1 ENHRY, CDR2 SYGVKD. This CDR3 region has 15 residues. Using constant-segment primers, 5'RACE produced TCR alpha and TCR beta cDNA libraries carrying sample barcodes and UMIs. A single record per CDR3 protein comes from TCRdb applying MiXCR to the 5' RACE reads. This table has under 350,000 distinct CDR3 sequences, 16% appearing once. Study-level points and caveats: Memory from before infection featured some responding clones, which suggests cross-reactive memory joined. CD8+ contracting clones occupied EMRA, while CD4+ ones occupied mainly CM and EM. Whereas later expanders leaned CD4+, clones contracting day 15 to 85 showed a balanced CD4/CD8 makeup.

This clonotype has just a few counts. Its target is not known. The gene calls are TRBV10-3 and TRBJ1-2; possibly TRBD1 for D (5 bases). The sequence came from a man aged 18-30 years who had mild COVID-19 (a few samples of this study predate the infection). Cell type and time point are not known. Sequencing was performed on PBMCs or a T cell subset sorted from them (not recorded which). The CDR3 loop is CAISGKRGEDYGYTF. For the CDR3, the DNA is TGTGCCATCAGCGGGAAAAGGGGCGAGGACTATGGCTACACCTTC.